This TCR beta chain appears in the sequencing data of a study of Graves' ophthalmopathy and Graves' hyperthyroidism. Investigators amplified TCR beta CDR3 regions from RNA transcripts. HTBI primers were used in a first-round RT-PCR, which preceded a second-round multiplex PCR. TCRdb re-called the multiplex PCR reads with MiXCR, one entry per CDR3 protein. The sample carries approximately 700,000 distinct CDR3 sequences, roughly two fifths recorded once. Points from the study as a whole: The authors also found most expanded thyroid clonotypes above 0.001 frequency in blood.

The germline gives CDR1 MGHDK, CDR2 SYGVNS. The V and J ends lost 5 bases and 8 bases, in that order; junction bases with no gene match: 14. CDR3 length equals 16 residues. As to this clonotype: Its antigen is as yet unknown.

Sequenced material: peripheral blood. The clonotype was recovered from an adult man with Graves' ophthalmopathy. The J gene is TRBJ1-5, the V gene TRBV25-1; 8 nucleotides match TRBD1. CDR3 sequence: CASSSQDGTGPKPQHF. The DNA for the CDR3 is TGTGCCAGCAGTTCCCAAGATGGGACAGGACCTAAGCCCCAGCATTTT.